Following are 18 T cell receptor beta chains from one sample sequenced in a study of shared clonotypes between healthy human individuals. Generated by immunoSEQ multiplex PCR, the TCRdb table keeps only in-frame clones and is missing some. The repertoire holds approximately 2,000,000 clones, with 85% to 95% as singletons. The sample taken for sequencing was naive CD4+ T cells from PBMCs. Subset noted: CD45RA+ positively selected. The receptors were sampled from a man between 18 and 29 years old in good health. Some clones in this sample may be carry-over from other donors' samples.

V usage is TRBV5-4 and J usage is TRBJ1-2; TRBD1 aligns across 8 bases. CDR3 length equals 15 residues. Germline V lookup: CDR1 SGHNT, CDR2 YYREEE (reference sequence). Trimming cost V 5 bases and J 8 bases; bases outside gene matches: 14. As DNA, the CDR3 is TGTGCCAGCAGTAGTGGCGGCAGGGGGCCTGGAGGCTACACCTTC. Its translation is CASSSGGRGPGGYTF.

The rearrangement joins TRBV10-3 to TRBJ2-1; weak D call: TRBD2 (6 bases). V lost 6 bases, J lost 0 bases, and 15 bases lay in between. Germline CDR1 and CDR2: ENHRY and SYGVKD. This CDR3 spans 16 amino acids. This CDR3 is CAIRAGLSSSYNEQFF. The DNA for the CDR3 is TGTGCCATCAGGGCGGGGCTTTCCTCCTCCTACAATGAGCAGTTCTTC.

Regarding this clone: At the DNA level, this CDR3 is encoded by other sequences in the same sample as well. This chain connects TRBV28 to TRBJ1-1; D not resolved. The CDR3 loop spans 13 amino acids. CDR1 and CDR2 (germline): MDHEN, SYDVKM. V was clipped by 3 bases and J by 1 base, with 6 bases between them. CDR3 sequence (DNA): TGTGCCAGCAGTTTTGCAGGGAACACTGAAGCTTTCTTT. This encodes CASSFAGNTEAFF.

With regard to this clone: This sample includes further DNA sequences coding for the same CDR3. V gene TRBV28 combines with J gene TRBJ2-1; D may be TRBD1 or TRBD2 (6 bases each). The V gene's germline CDR1 is MDHEN and CDR2 SYDVKM. CDR3 length equals 16 residues. The ends were cut back, 1 base at V and 0 bases at J, with 10 bases in the middle. The CDR3 loop is CASSLSGAFSYNEQFF. CDR3 in DNA: TGTGCCAGCAGTTTATCGGGGGCGTTCTCCTACAATGAGCAGTTCTTC.

The rearrangement uses TRBV14 and TRBJ1-4, with 7 bases identical to TRBD1. This CDR3 contains 19 residues. The trim removed 0 bases at V and 4 bases at J, leaving 14 bases unmatched. From germline, CDR1 is SGHDN and CDR2 FVKESK. CDR3 in amino acids: CASSQDLRRQGYGNEKLFF. The CDR3 nucleotides read TGTGCCAGCAGCCAAGATCTGAGGAGACAGGGATACGGTAATGAAAAACTGTTTTTT.

CDR3 loop: CASSPGGSPTEKLFF. CDR3 nucleotides: TGTGCCAGCTCACCTGGGGGAAGCCCGACTGAAAAACTGTTTTTT. This chain uses TRBV18 with TRBJ1-4; TRBD1 might be the D (5 bases). The V gene lost 3 bases and the J gene lost 7 bases, with 15 bases spanning the gap. From germline, CDR1 is KGHSH and CDR2 LQKENI. The CDR3 totals 15 residues.

This chain joins TRBV19 and TRBJ2-2; D is unresolved. CDR3 length equals 16 residues. The germline V gene encodes CDR1 LNHDA and CDR2 SQIVND (reference sequence). The V end lost 4 bases, the J end lost 0 bases, and 12 bases lay between the germline ends. The CDR3 bases are TGTGCCAGTAGTAGACCACTGGCCTCGAACACCGGGGAGCTGTTTTTT. Its translation is CASSRPLASNTGELFF. The full variable domain, with the rest looked up from reference TRBV19 and TRBJ2-2, is DGGITQSPKYLFRKEGQNVTLSCEQNLNHDAMYWYRQDPGQGLRLIYYSQIVNDFQKGDIAEGYSVSREKKESFPLTVTSAQKNPTAFYLCASSRPLASNTGELFFGEGSRLTVL.

The chain recombines TRBV7-3 with TRBJ2-4, with 8 bases lining up with TRBD1. The J segment lost 7 bases and the V segment lost 6 bases, leaving 8 bases of the junction unmatched. This CDR3 comprises 14 residues. The germline V gene encodes CDR1 SGHTA and CDR2 FQGTGA. The CDR3: CASSLNPGGNIQYF. In DNA, the CDR3 is TGTGCCAGCAGTTTGAACCCAGGGGGCAACATTCAGTACTTC.

The chain combines TRBV10-1 with TRBJ2-7, with D tentatively TRBD1 (6 bases). The length of the CDR3 is 15 residues. Between the trimmed V and J ends, which lost 6 bases and 5 bases, there was a span of 20 bases. CDR1 is WNHNN and CDR2 is SYGVQD in the germline V gene (reference sequence). CDR3 sequence: CASRLRDNPGHEQYF. DNA of the CDR3: TGCGCCAGCAGACTAAGGGACAACCCAGGGCACGAGCAGTACTTC.

CDR3 amino acids: CASSTLTAYGYTF. CDR3 bases: TGCGCCAGCAGCACGTTAACCGCCTATGGCTACACCTTC. The chain employs TRBV5-1 and TRBJ1-2; D is uncertain. CDR3 length: 13 amino acids. Germline CDR1 is SGHRS and CDR2 is YFSETQ. The ends were cut back, 4 bases at V and 4 bases at J, with 11 bases in the middle. The variable domain in full, with the rest retrieved from reference TRBV5-1 and TRBJ1-2, is KAGVTQTPRYLIKTRGQQVTLSCSPISGHRSVSWYQQTPGQGLQFLFEYFSETQRNKGNFPGRFSGRQFSNSRSEMNVSTLELGDSALYLCASSTLTAYGYTFGSGTRLTVV.

This sequence joins TRBV6-5 and TRBJ2-3; 9 bases are shared with TRBD2. The V and J ends lost 0 bases and 4 bases, in that order; junction bases with no gene match: 5. Germline loops: CDR1 MNHEY, CDR2 SVGAGI. CDR3 length: 16 residues. The CDR3 sequence: CASSYSISGSPDTQYF. The CDR3 DNA reads TGTGCCAGCAGTTACTCGATTAGCGGGAGTCCAGATACGCAGTATTTT.

V usage is TRBV7-9 and J usage is TRBJ2-2, with D unresolved. There are 14 residues in the CDR3. The V gene lost 2 bases and the J gene lost 0 bases, with 4 bases spanning the gap. CDR1 and CDR2 (germline): SEHNR, FQNEAQ (reference sequence). The CDR3 DNA follows: TGTGCCAGCAGCTTACAGGCGAACACCGGGGAGCTGTTTTTT. Its translation: CASSLQANTGELFF. The complete variable domain, with remaining parts taken from reference TRBV7-9 and TRBJ2-2, reads DTGVSQNPRHKITKRGQNVTFRCDPISEHNRLYWYRQTLGQGPEFLTYFQNEAQLEKSRLLSDRFSAERPKGSFSTLEIQRTEQGDSAMYLCASSLQANTGELFFGEGSRLTVL.

The rearrangement joins TRBV2 to TRBJ2-5; 8 bases are shared with TRBD2. The CDR3 extends over 16 amino acids. Trimming cost V 3 bases and J 5 bases; bases outside gene matches: 11. Per germline, CDR1 SNHLY and CDR2 FYNNEI. CDR3 nucleotides: TGTGCCAGCAGTGATTCGCCGGGAGGGCCGGGGGAGACCCAGTACTTC. Translation: CASSDSPGGPGETQYF.

The rearrangement uses TRBV4-3 and TRBJ2-1; TRBD2 matches 13 bases. This CDR3 has 19 residues. Germline trimming cut 4 bases from V and 8 bases from J; bases unmatched to any gene: 17. From germline, CDR1 is LGHNA and CDR2 YSLEER. The CDR3 DNA sequence: TGCGCCAGCAGCCGAGGACTAGCGGGAGTTGGTGGGAAATCCCATGAGCAGTTCTTC. Its translation is CASSRGLAGVGGKSHEQFF.

This rearrangement joins TRBV5-1 to TRBJ2-1; D might be TRBD2 (7 bases). Deletions cut 6 bases from V and 2 bases from J, with 15 bases between. Germline CDR1 SGHRS, CDR2 YFSETQ. The CDR3 has 15 residues. The CDR3 region is CASTWEGTPYNEQFF. The CDR3 nucleotides are TGCGCCAGCACCTGGGAGGGGACACCCTACAATGAGCAGTTCTTC. Based on the CDR3 plus reference TRBV5-1 and TRBJ2-1, the full variable domain is KAGVTQTPRYLIKTRGQQVTLSCSPISGHRSVSWYQQTPGQGLQFLFEYFSETQRNKGNFPGRFSGRQFSNSRSEMNVSTLELGDSALYLCASTWEGTPYNEQFFGPGTRLTVL.

The genes are TRBV7-3 and TRBJ2-7, with 10 bases lining up with TRBD2. Germline lookup yields CDR1 SGHTA and CDR2 FQGTGA. This CDR3 comprises 13 residues. The V gene end was trimmed by 5 bases and the J gene end by 5 bases; junction bases not matched to a gene: 3. The CDR3 DNA follows: TGTGCCAGCAGCCTACTAGCGGGGAACGAGCAGTACTTC. This sequence encodes CASSLLAGNEQYF.

The genes are TRBV5-6 and TRBJ2-5; 10 bases are a match to TRBD2. The CDR3 is 17 amino acids. The V and J ends lost 4 bases and 4 bases, in that order; junction bases with no gene match: 13. Germline values: CDR1 SGHDT, CDR2 YYEEEE. CDR3 sequence: CASSRRASGSRLETQYF. As DNA, the CDR3 is TGTGCCAGCAGCCGAAGGGCTAGCGGGAGTCGGTTAGAGACCCAGTACTTC. Based on the CDR3 plus reference TRBV5-6 and TRBJ2-5, the full variable domain is DAGVTQSPTHLIKTRGQQVTLRCSPKSGHDTVSWYQQALGQGPQFIFQYYEEEERQRGNFPDRFSGHQFPNYSSELNVNALLLGDSALYLCASSRRASGSRLETQYFGPGTRLLVL.

The chain combines TRBV28 with TRBJ2-2; D not certain. The germline CDR1 and CDR2 sequences are MDHEN and SYDVKM. The CDR3 spans 12 residues. The germline V and J ends were trimmed by 10 bases and 2 bases, with 8 bases remaining between them. DNA of the CDR3: TGTGCCACCATCACCAACACCGGGGAGCTGTTTTTT. It yields the protein CATITNTGELFF. Full variable domain (rest looked up from reference TRBV28 and TRBJ2-2): DVKVTQSSRYLVKRTGEKVFLECVQDMDHENMFWYRQDPGLGLRLIYFSYDVKMKEKGDIPEGYSVSREKKERFSLILESASTNQTSMYLCATITNTGELFFGEGSRLTVL.